The clone carrying this TCR beta chain was recorded at least ten times. Its cognate antigen is unknown. The library protocol tagged individual cDNA molecules with unique molecular identifiers. TCRdb processed the 5' RACE reads anew with MiXCR; each CDR3 protein has one entry. Of 65,000 to 75,000 distinct CDR3 sequences in the sample, roughly 11% were seen once. The data are from a study of early T cells in non-severe SARS-CoV-2 infection. Study-level results: Reliance on VDJdb matching favored anti-spike CD8 responses; private and CD4 specificities were missed.

The ends were cut back, 3 bases at V and 4 bases at J, with 10 bases in the middle. CDR3 length: 13 residues. CDR1 is MNHNS and CDR2 is SASEGT in the germline V gene. The source material was whole blood. This TCR came from an adult who was a healthcare worker with PCR-confirmed SARS-CoV-2 infection or an uninfected control (not recorded which). The rearrangement joins TRBV6-1 to TRBJ2-7, with D unresolved. The CDR3, as DNA: TGTGCCAGCAGTGAGAGCAGACGTTACGAGCAGTACTTC. This translates into CASSESRRYEQYF.